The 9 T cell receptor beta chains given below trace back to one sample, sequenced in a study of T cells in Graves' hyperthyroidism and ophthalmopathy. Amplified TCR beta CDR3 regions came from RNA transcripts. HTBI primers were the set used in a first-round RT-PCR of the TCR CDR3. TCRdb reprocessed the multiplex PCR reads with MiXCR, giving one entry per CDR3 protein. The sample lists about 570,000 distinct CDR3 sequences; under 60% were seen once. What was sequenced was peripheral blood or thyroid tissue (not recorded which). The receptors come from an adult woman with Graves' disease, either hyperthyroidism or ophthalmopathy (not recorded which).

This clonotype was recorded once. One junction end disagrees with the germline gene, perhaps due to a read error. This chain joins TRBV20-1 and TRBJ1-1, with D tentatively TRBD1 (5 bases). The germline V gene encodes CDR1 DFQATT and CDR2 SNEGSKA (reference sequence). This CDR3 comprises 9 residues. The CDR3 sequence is CSATTYRYF. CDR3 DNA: TGCAGTGCTACCACTTACAGGTACTTT.

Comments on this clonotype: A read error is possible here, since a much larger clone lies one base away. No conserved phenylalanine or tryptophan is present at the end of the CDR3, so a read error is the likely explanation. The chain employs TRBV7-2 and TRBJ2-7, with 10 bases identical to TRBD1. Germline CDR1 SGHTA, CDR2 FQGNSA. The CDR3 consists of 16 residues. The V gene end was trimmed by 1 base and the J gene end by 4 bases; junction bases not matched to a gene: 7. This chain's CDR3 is CASSLDLGQGRYEQYL. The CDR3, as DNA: TGTGCCAGCAGCTTAGATCTGGGACAGGGGAGGTACGAGCAGTACCTC.

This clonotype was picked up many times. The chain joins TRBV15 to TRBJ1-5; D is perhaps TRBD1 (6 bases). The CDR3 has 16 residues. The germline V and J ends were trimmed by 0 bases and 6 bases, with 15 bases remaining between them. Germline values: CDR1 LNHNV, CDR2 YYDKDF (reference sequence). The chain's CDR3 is CATSRDSGVVFQPQHF. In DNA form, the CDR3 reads TGTGCCACCAGCAGAGATTCAGGGGTGGTCTTTCAGCCCCAGCATTTT.

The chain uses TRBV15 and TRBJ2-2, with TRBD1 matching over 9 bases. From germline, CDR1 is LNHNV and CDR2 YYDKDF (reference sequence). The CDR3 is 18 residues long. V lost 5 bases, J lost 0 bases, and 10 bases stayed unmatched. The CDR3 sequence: CATSRHGQGTANTGELFF. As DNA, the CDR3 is TGTGCCACCAGCCGCCACGGACAGGGGACGGCGAACACCGGGGAGCTGTTTTTT.

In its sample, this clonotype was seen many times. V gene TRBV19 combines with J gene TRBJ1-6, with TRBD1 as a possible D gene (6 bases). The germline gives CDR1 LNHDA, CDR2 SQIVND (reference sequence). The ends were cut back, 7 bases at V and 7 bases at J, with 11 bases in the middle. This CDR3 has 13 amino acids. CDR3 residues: CASTNQGNSPLHF. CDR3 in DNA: TGTGCCAGTACTAACCAGGGGAATTCACCCCTCCACTTT.

The CDR3: CATSDFTNQETQYF. The CDR3 DNA follows: TGTGCCACCAGTGATTTTACTAACCAAGAGACCCAGTACTTC. This chain links TRBV24-1 with TRBJ2-5; D gene uncertain. Per the germline V gene, CDR1 is KGHDR and CDR2 is SFDVKD. Trimming took 1 base from V and 0 from J, leaving 5 bases between them. The CDR3 loop spans 14 amino acids.

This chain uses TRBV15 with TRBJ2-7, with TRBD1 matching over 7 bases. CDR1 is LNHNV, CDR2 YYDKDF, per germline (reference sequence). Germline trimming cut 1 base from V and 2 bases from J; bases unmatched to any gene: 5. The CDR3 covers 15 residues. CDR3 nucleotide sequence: TGTGCCACCAGCAGAGGACAGGGCTTCACCTACGAGCAGTACTTC. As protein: CATSRGQGFTYEQYF.

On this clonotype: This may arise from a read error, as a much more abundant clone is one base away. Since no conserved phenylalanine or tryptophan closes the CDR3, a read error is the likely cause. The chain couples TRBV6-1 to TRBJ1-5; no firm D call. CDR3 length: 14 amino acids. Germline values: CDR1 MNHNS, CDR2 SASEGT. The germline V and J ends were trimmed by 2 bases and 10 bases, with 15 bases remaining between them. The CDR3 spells CASSEFWSSGPQHL. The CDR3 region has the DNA TGTGCCAGCAGTGAATTTTGGTCTTCAGGACCCCAGCATCTT.

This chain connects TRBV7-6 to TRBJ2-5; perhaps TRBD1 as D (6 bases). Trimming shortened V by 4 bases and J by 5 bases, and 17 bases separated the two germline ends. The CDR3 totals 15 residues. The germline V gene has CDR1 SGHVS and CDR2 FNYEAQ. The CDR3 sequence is CASSSGTADRETQYF. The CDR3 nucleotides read TGTGCCAGCAGCTCCGGGACGGCCGACAGGGAGACCCAGTACTTC.